Sequencing of this T cell receptor beta chain was carried out in a study of T cell responses to AZD1222 COVID-19 vaccine. This CDR3 has 15 residues. Germline CDR1 reads SGHTS; CDR2 reads YDEGEE. With V trimmed by 4 bases and J by 5 bases, 8 bases remained unmatched. This table comes from immunoSEQ multiplex PCR, and its TCRdb copy is limited to in-frame clones, with some not included. Of more than 100,000 clones in the sample, approximately 88% were seen once. This chain uses TRBV5-8 with TRBJ2-7, with 11 nucleotides matching TRBD2. The sequence derives from an adult in good health. The material sequenced was peripheral blood, taken on day 0 of AZD1222 vaccination. CDR3: CASSPLLAGANEQYF. Written as DNA, the CDR3 is TGTGCCAGCAGCCCGCTACTAGCGGGGGCGAACGAGCAGTACTTC.